The following is a T cell receptor (beta chain) sequence with its context. Its antigen remains unidentified. Some clones are missing from TCRdb's copy, which holds only in-frame ones; the method was immunoSEQ multiplex PCR. The table lists roughly 84,000 clones, 88% of them singletons, with around a fifth in the top ten. With V trimmed by 6 bases and J by 1 base, 3 bases remained unmatched. The CDR3 is 14 residues long. Germline V gene lookup returns CDR1 ENHRY and CDR2 SYGVKD. The sample is drawn from a study of T cells in localized non-small cell lung cancer. General study findings and limits: Measurement of T cell clonality placed uninvolved adjacent lung highest, above the level in tumor. Elevated circulating T cell density in blood was associated with longer overall survival. Heterogeneity stays possible, as sequencing covered only one tumor region.

This receptor was obtained from a woman between 35 and 70 years old with stage I squamous cell lung carcinoma. V usage is TRBV10-3 and J usage is TRBJ1-2; TRBD1 matches at 9 bases. Material: peripheral blood, obtained before any cancer treatment. CDR3 region: CAISGQGNNYGYTF. As DNA, the CDR3 is TGTGCCATCAGCGGACAGGGGAATAACTATGGCTACACCTTC.